The rows below give T cell receptor beta chains drawn from one sample of a study of T cell repertoires in cytomegalovirus infection. No antigens are known for them. TCRdb re-analysed the reads in MiXCR, keeping a single row per CDR3 protein. This table has more than 65,000 distinct CDR3 sequences, around half appearing once. Source: CD8+ T cells from cultured PBMCs, taken from culture after CMV antigen stimulation. The receptors were gathered from a human donor in good health (CMV status not recorded). Some clones in this sample may be carry-over from other donors' samples. Both conserved end residues are part of each CDR3. Each record gives: D gene, V gene, J gene, clone size, CDR3 DNA, CDR3 protein. D genes are given only for firm matches. Clone size is not always given. Where it is, it says once, few, many or a class for expanded clones.

>TRBD1|TRBV7-8|TRBJ1-6|NA
TGTGCCAGCAGCTTAACCTCGACAGGGGGCAATTCACCCCTCCACTTT
CASSLTSTGGNSPLHF
>NA|TRBV7-2|TRBJ1-1|NA
TGTGCCAGCAGCTTGGGGCTCGGGGGGGACACTGAAGCTTTCTTT
CASSLGLGGDTEAFF
>NA|TRBV4-1|TRBJ2-2|few
TGCGCCAGCAAACCGGGGGTGACCGGGGAGCTGTTTTTT
CASKPGVTGELFF
>TRBD1|TRBV5-6|TRBJ1-5|NA
TGTGCCAGCAGCACCGGTGGGACAGAGGTTCTTCAGCCCCAGCATTTT
CASSTGGTEVLQPQHF
>NA|TRBV12-3/TRBV12-4|TRBJ1-1|few
TGTGCCAGCACCTGGGGGCCCACTGAAGCTTTCTTT
CASTWGPTEAFF
>NA|TRBV4-1|TRBJ2-2|NA
TGCGCCAGCAGCCATCACGACTCTACCGGGGAGCTGTTTTTT
CASSHHDSTGELFF
>TRBD1|TRBV6-5|TRBJ2-3|few
TGTGCCAGCAGTGTCCGGGACAGCAGCACAGATACGCAGTATTTT
CASSVRDSSTDTQYF
>NA|TRBV6-5|TRBJ2-1|NA
TGTGCCAGCAGTCGAGACGGGCCCTCCTACAATGAGCAGTTCTTC
CASSRDGPSYNEQFF
>TRBD1|TRBV7-3|TRBJ1-1|few
TGTGCCAGCAGCTGGTCAGGGGGAAATGAAGCTTTCTTT
CASSWSGGNEAFF
>NA|TRBV6-2/TRBV6-3|TRBJ2-2|NA
TGTGCCAGCAGTTTTGCCAGGGAGGCCGGGGGGCTGTTTTTT
CASSFAREAGGLFF
>TRBD2|TRBV6-2/TRBV6-3|TRBJ2-1|few
TGTGCCAGCAGTTACCTGGGGGGGGAGCAGTTCTTC
CASSYLGGEQFF
>TRBD2|TRBV7-6|TRBJ2-1|NA
TGTGCCAGCAGCATCGAGACTAGCGGGGGAATCTACAATGAGCAGTTCTTC
CASSIETSGGIYNEQFF
>TRBD1|TRBV7-9|TRBJ2-7|few
TGTGCCAGCAGCTCGACCGACAGGGGGTTCTACGAGCAGTACTTC
CASSSTDRGFYEQYF
>TRBD2|TRBV4-1|TRBJ2-1|once
TGCGCCAGCAGCCTCGGGGGAACTAGCGGGGGGGCCAGCGAGCAGTTCTTC
CASSLGGTSGGASEQFF
>NA|TRBV7-1|TRBJ1-6|NA
TGTGCCAGCAGCTGGTCCGGGGACACCCTCCACTTT
CASSWSGDTLHF
>NA|TRBV7-8|TRBJ1-1|few
TGTGCCAGCAGCTTATTGGGCCGACTTGGGCGGAACACTGAAGCTTTCTTT
CASSLLGRLGRNTEAFF
>TRBD2|TRBV29-1|TRBJ2-1|NA
TGCAGCGTTGATCCCCCCGGGACTAGCGGGCGGAGCTCCTACAATGAGCAGTTCTTC
CSVDPPGTSGRSSYNEQFF
>TRBD1|TRBV7-6|TRBJ2-2|few
TGTGCCAGCAGCTTGGGACAGGGGCCGCCCGGGGAGCTGTTTTTT
CASSLGQGPPGELFF
>NA|TRBV27|TRBJ1-4|many
TGTGCCAGCAGTCCTTGGGACTGGACTAATGAAAAACTGTTTTTT
CASSPWDWTNEKLFF
>NA|TRBV19|TRBJ2-7|NA
TGTGCCAGTAGTATAGGCAGAACCTACGAGCAGTACTTC
CASSIGRTYEQYF
>NA|TRBV7-4|TRBJ1-4|few
TGTGCCAGCAGCGTTCACGGTCGCAAGGAAAAACTGTTTTTT
CASSVHGRKEKLFF
>NA|TRBV23-1|TRBJ1-4|NA
TGCGCCAGCAGTCGTCATTGGGGGGCTAATGAAAAACTGTTTTTT
CASSRHWGANEKLFF
>TRBD1|TRBV7-8|TRBJ1-1|few
TGTGCCAGCAGCACCGGGACAGGGCTGAACACTGAAGCTTTCTTT
CASSTGTGLNTEAFF
>NA|TRBV6-1|TRBJ1-5|NA
TGTGCCAGCAGTGAAGCGCGGGGAGTTTATAGCAATCAGCCCCAGCATTTT
CASSEARGVYSNQPQHF
>NA|TRBV27|TRBJ2-2|few
TGTGCCAGCAGCCCTGGGCAGGTTCAGGGGACCGGGGAGCTGTTTTTT
CASSPGQVQGTGELFF
>TRBD1|TRBV6-1|TRBJ2-5|NA
TGTGCCAGCAGTGATCCTGGGACAGAACAAGAGACCCAGTACTTC
CASSDPGTEQETQYF
>NA|TRBV24-1|TRBJ2-2|once
TGTGCCACCAGTGATCCAAGACAGGACACCGGGGAGCTGTTTTTT
CATSDPRQDTGELFF
>NA|TRBV7-6|TRBJ2-1|many
TGTGCCAGCAGCTTAGCGCCCAGCAATGAGCAGTTCTTC
CASSLAPSNEQFF
>NA|TRBV12-3/TRBV12-4|TRBJ1-2|NA
TGTGCCAGCATGGCCCGACAGGAAAGAGTCTATGGCTACACCTTC
CASMARQERVYGYTF
>TRBD1|TRBV27|TRBJ2-2|NA
TGTGCCAGCCGTCCGGGACAGGGGCTCACCGGGGAGCTGTTTTTT
CASRPGQGLTGELFF
>NA|TRBV19|TRBJ1-5|NA
TGTGCCAGTAGTATCTGGACCCAGCCCCAGCATTTT
CASSIWTQPQHF
>TRBD2|TRBV25-1|TRBJ2-7|NA
TGTGCCAGCAGTGAACCGGGACTAGCGCGGGAGCAGTACTTC
CASSEPGLAREQYF
>TRBD2|TRBV15|TRBJ2-5|NA
TGTGCCACCAGCACCGAAGACCCGGCTAGCGGCCAAGAGACCCAGTACTTC
CATSTEDPASGQETQYF
>TRBD1|TRBV5-6|TRBJ1-1|NA
TGTGCCAGCAGCTTGGCCGGGACAGGGAGGACTGAAGCTTTCTTT
CASSLAGTGRTEAFF
>NA|TRBV7-2|TRBJ2-7|NA
TGTGCCAGCAGCTTAGGGGGCCACGAGCAGTACTTC
CASSLGGHEQYF
>NA|TRBV6-5|TRBJ1-1|NA
TGTGCCAGCAGTTACGCAGGGGAGGACACTGAAGCTTTCTTT
CASSYAGEDTEAFF
>NA|TRBV29-1|TRBJ2-5|NA
TGCAGCGTCTCAATGTACCAAGAGACCCAGTACTTC
CSVSMYQETQYF
>NA|TRBV7-9|TRBJ2-1|NA
TGTGCCAGCACCCCCTTTCCAGGGAGCATTTACAATGAGCAGTTCTTC
CASTPFPGSIYNEQFF
>TRBD1|TRBV6-5|TRBJ1-1|NA
TGTGCCAGCAGTAACAACAGACAGGGGGCCACTGAAGCTTTCTTT
CASSNNRQGATEAFF
>NA|TRBV10-3|TRBJ1-2|few
TGTGCCATCAGTGAGCACAGCAACTATGGCTACACCTTC
CAISEHSNYGYTF
>TRBD1|TRBV7-6|TRBJ1-2|few
TGTGCCAGCAGCTTGACCCCGGGACAGAACTATGGCTACACCTTC
CASSLTPGQNYGYTF